A single sample is the source of the 20 T cell receptor beta chains below, sequenced in a study of follicular helper T cells after annual influenza vaccination. Assay: immunoSEQ multiplex PCR; the TCRdb copy retains only in-frame clones and omits some. The data show some 1,100 clones, around 80% seen once. Time point indicated: 2015-2016 season, 7 days after influenza vaccination. The source was CXCR5+ CD38+ circulating T follicular helper cells from blood, collected 7 days after influenza vaccination. As to subset: circulating Tfh, non-naive CD4+CXCR5+PD-1+ (ICOS+CD38+ or ICOS-CD38-). The source of these receptors is an adult who received the influenza vaccine.

V and J are TRBV27 and TRBJ2-2, with TRBD1 matching 11 bases. This CDR3 region has 16 residues. The germline V gene has CDR1 MNHEY and CDR2 SMNVEV (reference sequence). V trimming: 5 bases; J trimming: 7 bases; junction bases outside the gene matches: 9. DNA of the CDR3: TGTGCCAGCAGTGCTAGAGGGACAGGGGGGTTCGGGGAGCTGTTTTTT. It yields the protein CASSARGTGGFGELFF.

V is TRBV28 and J is TRBJ1-2, with D possibly being TRBD1 (6 bases). V was trimmed by 6 bases and J by 4 bases, leaving 15 bases between them. The CDR3 loop spans 14 amino acids. Germline V lookup: CDR1 MDHEN, CDR2 SYDVKM. The chain's CDR3 is CASRKTGAGYGYTF. The CDR3 DNA follows: TGTGCCAGCAGGAAAACGGGGGCAGGCTATGGCTACACCTTC.

The chain uses TRBV30 and TRBJ2-3; D gene uncertain. Germline CDR1 reads GTSNPN; CDR2 reads SVGIG (reference sequence). The CDR3 contains 11 residues. The V end lost 8 bases, the J end lost 5 bases, and 11 bases lay between the germline ends. Here the CDR3 reads CAREWQDTQYF. The CDR3 nucleotides read TGTGCCCGAGAGTGGCAAGATACGCAGTATTTT.

This clone showed up just once. V is TRBV11-2 and J is TRBJ2-1, with 9 nucleotides matching TRBD1. Trimming removed 1 base from V and 6 bases from J; junction bases left unmatched: 4. CDR1 SGHAT and CDR2 FQNNGV come from the germline V gene. The CDR3 totals 15 residues. CDR3 nucleotides: TGTGCCAGCAGCTTAGGACAGGGGGGAGGCAATGAGCAGTTCTTC. Translation gives CASSLGQGGGNEQFF.

This chain uses TRBV18 with TRBJ2-7, with D unresolved. Looked up from germline, CDR1 is KGHSH and CDR2 is LQKENI. Trimming removed 0 bases from V and 0 bases from J, with 12 bases in between. The CDR3 length is 16 residues. The CDR3 DNA reads TGTGCCAGCTCACCACCGATTGGGGTATCCTCCTACGAGCAGTACTTC. Residues: CASSPPIGVSSYEQYF.

This sequence joins TRBV28 and TRBJ1-3; tentative D call: TRBD1 (6 bases). Trimming shortened V by 4 bases and J by 2 bases, and 12 bases separated the two germline ends. This CDR3 is 15 amino acids long. Germline loops: CDR1 MDHEN, CDR2 SYDVKM. The CDR3 protein is CASSSPRQAGNTIYF. The CDR3 DNA is TGTGCCAGCAGTTCGCCGAGACAGGCTGGAAACACCATATATTTT.

The CDR3 nucleotides read TGTGCCAGCAGCTTAGGGTTTGGCAGGGGTTCACCCGGAAACACCATATATTTT. Translated: CASSLGFGRGSPGNTIYF. The chain has TRBV7-2 and TRBJ1-3; D may be TRBD1 (6 bases). The CDR3 is 18 amino acids. Germline CDR1 is SGHTA and CDR2 is FQGNSA. Trimming shortened V by 1 base and J by 4 bases, and 20 bases separated the two germline ends.

This clone has just one count. The chain combines TRBV6-1 with TRBJ1-2; D uncertain. This CDR3 is 13 amino acids long. Trimming took off 2 bases at V and 2 bases at J, with 6 bases between the two ends. Per germline, CDR1 MNHNS and CDR2 SASEGT. The CDR3 sequence: CASSESRNYGYTF. The CDR3 DNA follows: TGTGCCAGCAGTGAAAGCAGGAACTATGGCTACACCTTC.

The rearrangement uses TRBV6-5 and TRBJ2-7, with 10 bases fitting TRBD1. The CDR3 length is 15 residues. J gave up 3 bases and V 2 bases, and 4 bases lay outside the gene matches. Germline-derived CDR1 and CDR2 are MNHEY and SVGAGI. The chain's CDR3 is CASSYDWTGGYEQYF. For the CDR3, the DNA is TGTGCCAGCAGTTACGATTGGACAGGGGGCTACGAGCAGTACTTC.

This clone appeared a few times. V gene TRBV6-5 combines with J gene TRBJ1-2; perhaps TRBD1 as D (6 bases). The V gene's germline CDR1 is MNHEY and CDR2 SVGAGI. This CDR3 region has 13 residues. The ends were cut back, 7 bases at V and 5 bases at J, with 14 bases in the middle. The CDR3 DNA follows: TGTGCCAGCACCGGGGATACAGGGTATGGCTACACCTTC. It specifies CASTGDTGYGYTF.

This clone was picked up a small number of times. The chain employs TRBV5-1 and TRBJ2-4; D might be TRBD2 (5 bases). V shed 2 bases and J shed 15 bases, with 18 bases lying between them. The CDR3 contains 13 residues. Germline V gene lookup returns CDR1 SGHRS and CDR2 YFSETQ. CDR3 nucleotides: TGCGCCAGCAGCTTCTCGAGCGGACTCGAATGGTACTTC. Encoded protein: CASSFSSGLEWYF.

The genes are TRBV14 and TRBJ1-6; D is uncertain. Germline V gene sequence: CDR1 SGHDN, CDR2 FVKESK. The CDR3 length is 15 residues. The V gene lost 0 bases and the J gene lost 10 bases, with 13 bases spanning the gap. CDR3 DNA sequence: TGTGCCAGCAGCCAAGATGACCCCGGGAGGTCACCCCTCCACTTT. Translation: CASSQDDPGRSPLHF. Looking up the rest from reference TRBV14 and TRBJ1-6 gives the full variable domain: EAGVTQFPSHSVIEKGQTVTLRCDPISGHDNLYWYRRVMGKEIKFLLHFVKESKQDESGMPNNRFLAERTGGTYSTLKVQPAELEDSGVYFCASSQDDPGRSPLHFGNGTRLTVT.

The chain is built from TRBV11-3 and TRBJ2-2; 7 bases fit TRBD2. The V gene end was trimmed by 1 base and the J gene end by 6 bases; junction bases not matched to a gene: 2. The CDR3 spans 14 residues. Germline loops: CDR1 SGHNT, CDR2 YENEEA. This CDR3 reads CASSLGTSPGELFF. CDR3 sequence (DNA): TGTGCCAGCAGCTTAGGGACTAGTCCCGGGGAGCTGTTTTTT. The full variable domain, rest sourced from reference TRBV11-3 and TRBJ2-2, is EAGVVQSPRYKIIEKKQPVAFWCNPISGHNTLYWYLQNLGQGPELLIRYENEEAVDDSQLPKDRFSAERLKGVDSTLKIQPAELGDSAVYLCASSLGTSPGELFFGEGSRLTVL.

The V and J genes are TRBV4-3 and TRBJ2-7; D gene ambiguous. Germline V gene data show CDR1 as LGHNA and CDR2 as YSLEER. V was cut by 0 bases and J by 2 bases, with 11 bases left in between. This CDR3 has 15 residues. The CDR3 coding sequence is TGCGCCAGCAGCCAAGATGCTTCCTGGGCCTACGAGCAGTACTTC. Its protein product is CASSQDASWAYEQYF.

The chain employs TRBV7-3 and TRBJ2-5; D could derive from TRBD1 or TRBD2 (6 bases each). From germline, CDR1 is SGHTA and CDR2 FQGTGA. This CDR3 has 14 amino acids. V dropped 4 bases and J dropped 5 bases, with 14 bases sitting between them. This CDR3 is CASSYSGAIETQYF. The CDR3 DNA reads TGTGCCAGCAGCTATTCGGGGGCGATTGAGACCCAGTACTTC.

This rearrangement joins TRBV29-1 to TRBJ2-3; weak D call: TRBD1 (6 bases). The CDR3 length is 13 residues. The ends were cut back, 7 bases at V and 1 base at J, with 12 bases in the middle. Germline V gene data show CDR1 as SQVTM and CDR2 as ANQGSEA. CDR3 sequence: CSGEKGGTDTQYF. Here the CDR3 DNA reads TGCAGCGGAGAAAAGGGGGGCACAGATACGCAGTATTTT.

The chain employs TRBV6-5 and TRBJ2-3, with D perhaps being TRBD1 or TRBD2 (6 bases each). CDR1 is MNHEY and CDR2 is SVGAGI in the germline V gene. The V gene lost 2 bases and the J gene lost 0 bases, with 9 bases spanning the gap. The CDR3 runs 15 residues. The CDR3 region has the DNA TGTGCCAGCAGTTACAGGGGGGCTAGCACAGATACGCAGTATTTT. Residues: CASSYRGASTDTQYF.

This clone was seen only a few times. The genes are TRBV7-2 and TRBJ1-1, with a possible D match to TRBD1 (5 bases). Germline V CDR1 and CDR2: SGHTA, FQGNSA. With 4 bases removed from V and 4 bases from J, the gap between germline ends came to 16 bases. The CDR3 length is 15 residues. For the CDR3, the DNA is TGTGCCAGCAGCTGGACACACTCCCGCACCACTGAAGCTTTCTTT. It is translated as CASSWTHSRTTEAFF.

This sequence joins TRBV6-1 and TRBJ1-2; the D is unclear. The germline gives CDR1 MNHNS, CDR2 SASEGT. The CDR3 extends over 12 amino acids. Trimming left V 2 bases short and J 4 bases short, with 5 bases between. Written as DNA, the CDR3 is TGTGCCAGCAGTGAACGTAGCTATGGCTACACCTTC. This sequence encodes CASSERSYGYTF.

CDR3 sequence reads: CASSYSGSGNTIYF. As DNA, the CDR3 is TGTGCCAGCAGTTACTCAGGCTCTGGAAACACCATATATTTT. This rearrangement joins TRBV6-5 to TRBJ1-3, with D unclear. The CDR3 length is 14 residues. The germline CDR1 and CDR2 sequences are MNHEY and SVGAGI. Trimming pared 0 bases from V and 0 bases from J, leaving 3 bases between.